The clone carrying this TCR beta chain was recorded many times. Its target is not known. The data were obtained in a study of Graves' ophthalmopathy and Graves' hyperthyroidism. Points from the study as a whole: Blood contained most expanded thyroid clonotypes exceeding 0.001 frequency. The model achieved under 71% sensitivity and 72% to 85% specificity for ophthalmopathy progression.

RNA transcripts were the template, and TCR beta CDR3 regions were amplified from them. An initial RT-PCR round employing HTBI primers preceded a second-round multiplex PCR. Using its own MiXCR run on the multiplex PCR reads, TCRdb lists one record per CDR3 protein. The profile covers around 1,200,000 distinct CDR3 sequences, with 35% to 45% appearing a single time and roughly 10% taken by the ten largest. Additional autoimmune diseases, uncontrolled infections, pregnancy or lactation disqualified patients. Serum thyroxine and TRAb, along with clinical symptoms, thyroid ultrasound and orbital computed tomography, were what diagnosis relied on. V lost 3 bases, J lost 4 bases, and 13 bases lay in between. CDR1 is SGDLS and CDR2 is YYNGEE in the germline V gene. This CDR3 has 14 amino acids.

What was sequenced was peripheral blood or thyroid tissue (not recorded which). V is TRBV9 and J is TRBJ2-5, with D possibly TRBD2 on 5 matching bases. The sequence derives from an adult man with Graves' hyperthyroidism. DNA for the CDR3: TGTGCCAGCAGCGCAGCATTAGGAGGAGAGACCCAGTACTTC. This encodes CASSAALGGETQYF. Combining the CDR3 with reference TRBV9 and TRBJ2-5 gives the whole variable domain DSGVTQTPKHLITATGQRVTLRCSPRSGDLSVYWYQQSLDQGLQFLIQYYNGEERAKGNILERFSAQQFPDLHSELNLSSLELGDSALYFCASSAALGGETQYFGPGTRLLVL.